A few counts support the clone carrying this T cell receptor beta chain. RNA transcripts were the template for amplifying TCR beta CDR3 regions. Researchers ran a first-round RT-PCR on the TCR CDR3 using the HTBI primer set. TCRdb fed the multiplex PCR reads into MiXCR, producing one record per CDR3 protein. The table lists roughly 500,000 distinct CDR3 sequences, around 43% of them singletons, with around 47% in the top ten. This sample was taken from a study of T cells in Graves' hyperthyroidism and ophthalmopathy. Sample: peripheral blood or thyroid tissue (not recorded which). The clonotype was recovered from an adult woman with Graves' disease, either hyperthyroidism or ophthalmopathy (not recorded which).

The CDR3 is CATSRTGMAETQYF. The DNA of the CDR3 is TGTGCCACCTCAAGGACAGGGATGGCGGAGACCCAGTACTTC. The chain carries TRBV25-1 and TRBJ2-5; 8 bases agree with TRBD1. The germline V gene encodes CDR1 MGHDK and CDR2 SYGVNS. This CDR3 comprises 14 residues. V shed 10 bases and J 5 bases; nucleotides not matched to a gene: 12.